One sample yielded the 7 T cell receptor beta chains listed below, sequenced in a study of blood T cell repertoires in COVID-19. The assay was immunoSEQ multiplex PCR, and TCRdb's table has in-frame clones only and misses some. The table has 310,000 or so clones, approximately 90% seen once; the top ten hold more than 9%. Sequencing was done on a sample of PBMCs or T cells enriched from blood (not recorded which). The receptors shown here come from a woman aged 18-29 years who had recovered from COVID-19.

The CDR3 nucleotides read TGTGCCAGCAGGGAGACTAGCGGGAGCTACAATGAGCAGTTCTTC. Translation gives CASRETSGSYNEQFF. V usage is TRBV2 and J usage is TRBJ2-1, with 12 nucleotides matching TRBD2. The germline V gene has CDR1 SNHLY and CDR2 FYNNEI. V lost 6 bases and J lost 3; bases outside the gene matches: 3. CDR3 length: 15 residues. Combining the CDR3 with reference TRBV2 and TRBJ2-1 gives the whole variable domain EPEVTQTPSHQVTQMGQEVILRCVPISNHLYFYWYRQILGQKVEFLVSFYNNEISEKSEIFDDQFSVERPDGSNFTLKIRSTKLEDSAMYFCASRETSGSYNEQFFGPGTRLTVL.

This clone has just one count. The chain joins TRBV30 to TRBJ2-2; perhaps TRBD2 as D (5 bases). The germline CDR1 and CDR2 sequences are GTSNPN and SVGIG (reference sequence). The CDR3 has 13 residues. The germline V and J ends were trimmed by 0 bases and 6 bases, with 8 bases remaining between them. The CDR3 reads CAWSVEGSGELFF. DNA for the CDR3: TGTGCCTGGAGTGTTGAGGGTTCCGGGGAGCTGTTTTTT.

In its sample, this clone was seen a few times. V is TRBV7-8 and J is TRBJ2-7, with TRBD1 matching 7 bases. Unmatched junction bases numbered 12, after V lost 6 bases and J lost 1 base. The length of the CDR3 is 16 residues. CDR1 is SGHVS, CDR2 FQNEAQ, per germline. The CDR3 protein is CASRPRTGDYSYEQYF. For the CDR3, the DNA is TGTGCCAGCAGACCTAGGACAGGAGATTATTCCTACGAGCAGTACTTC.

The V call is TRBV2, the J call TRBJ2-4; 10 bases align to TRBD1. Germline CDR1 SNHLY, CDR2 FYNNEI. The CDR3 extends over 16 amino acids. Trimming took 3 bases from V and 7 from J; bases not matched to a gene: 9. CDR3 amino acids: CASSEEGQGNYNIQYF. The CDR3 DNA reads as TGTGCCAGCAGTGAGGAGGGACAGGGGAACTACAACATTCAGTACTTC.

The chain recombines TRBV11-2 with TRBJ2-3; D uncertain. Germline CDR1 SGHAT, CDR2 FQNNGV. The germline V and J ends were trimmed by 5 bases and 2 bases, with 8 bases remaining between them. This CDR3 is 13 amino acids long. CDR3 region: CASSMAATDTQYF. In nucleotides, the CDR3 is TGTGCCAGCAGCATGGCCGCCACAGATACGCAGTATTTT.

The V gene is TRBV7-6, the J gene TRBJ2-5, with 12 bases aligning to TRBD1. Germline V gives CDR1 SGHVS, CDR2 FNYEAQ. V was pared by 5 bases and J by 5 bases, with 9 bases of the junction left unmatched. The CDR3 is 16 residues long. The CDR3 here is CASSPPGQGARETQYF. CDR3 sequence (DNA): TGTGCCAGCAGCCCCCCGGGACAGGGGGCGAGGGAGACCCAGTACTTC.

Of note for this clone: A read error may account for a junction end that differs from germline. This rearrangement joins TRBV6-2 or TRBV6-3 to TRBJ2-7, with D possibly TRBD1 on 6 matching bases. The length of the CDR3 is 13 residues. Germline V gene data show CDR1 as MNHEY and CDR2 as SVGEGT. CDR3 amino acids: CASSYVERVGASF. For the CDR3, the DNA is TGTGCCAGCAGTTATGTGGAGAGAGTGGGGGCCTCCTTC.